A single sample gave rise to the 18 T cell receptor beta chains below, sequenced in a study of CD8 T cells in Susac syndrome. After extraction with the RNeasy kit, roughly 0.5 to 1 ug of the RNA was reverse transcribed using random hexamers. TCRdb fed the immunoSEQ multiplex PCR reads into MiXCR, producing one record per CDR3 protein. The sample includes over 65,000 distinct CDR3 sequences, more than 85% seen only once; the top ten take around 0.57%. Material: CD4+ T cells from PBMCs. Source of these receptors: a human donor with Susac syndrome.

The CDR3 loop reads CSVATGGGPNQPQHF. The CDR3 nucleotides are TGCAGCGTTGCTACAGGAGGGGGCCCCAATCAGCCCCAGCATTTT. The chain combines TRBV29-1 with TRBJ1-5; 7 nucleotides agree with TRBD1. Germline V gives CDR1 SQVTM, CDR2 ANQGSEA. V shed 4 bases, J shed 3 bases, and the junction held 9 bases outside the gene matches. This CDR3 is 15 amino acids long.

The chain combines TRBV7-2 with TRBJ1-3, with a tentative D call TRBD1 (5 bases). This CDR3 contains 17 residues. The V and J ends lost 2 bases and 1 base respectively, with 15 bases between them. The germline CDR1 and CDR2 sequences are SGHTA and FQGNSA. The CDR3 nucleotides are TGTGCCAGCAGCTTAAGTTCAGGGATCCGTTCTGGAAACACCATATATTTT. Translation gives CASSLSSGIRSGNTIYF.

The chain links TRBV14 to TRBJ1-1, with 7 positions matching TRBD1. The J segment lost 3 bases and the V segment lost 4 bases, leaving 8 bases of the junction unmatched. CDR3 length: 15 residues. Germline values: CDR1 SGHDN, CDR2 FVKESK. CDR3 region: CASSPLQGRDTEAFF. In DNA form, the CDR3 reads TGTGCCAGCAGCCCGCTACAGGGGAGGGACACTGAAGCTTTCTTT.

This chain joins TRBV19 and TRBJ2-1; TRBD2 agrees at 12 bases. This CDR3 has 16 residues. V was clipped by 7 bases and J by 7 bases; unmatched bases: 11. Germline V gene lookup returns CDR1 LNHDA and CDR2 SQIVND (reference sequence). This CDR3 is CASTRTSGNSWNEQFF. Here the CDR3 DNA reads TGTGCCAGTACCCGGACTAGCGGGAACTCATGGAATGAGCAGTTCTTC. Full variable domain (missing parts from reference TRBV19 and TRBJ2-1): DGGITQSPKYLFRKEGQNVTLSCEQNLNHDAMYWYRQDPGQGLRLIYYSQIVNDFQKGDIAEGYSVSREKKESFPLTVTSAQKNPTAFYLCASTRTSGNSWNEQFFGPGTRLTVL.

The chain couples TRBV11-2 to TRBJ2-7; no reliable D call. The CDR3 consists of 15 residues. V was cut by 5 bases and J by 1 base, with 15 bases left in between. CDR1 and CDR2 (germline): SGHAT, FQNNGV. CDR3 loop: CASSARGSSSYEQYF. DNA of the CDR3: TGTGCCAGCAGCGCCCGCGGATCCTCGTCCTACGAGCAGTACTTC.

The chain has TRBV12-3 or TRBV12-4 and TRBJ2-1, with D possibly being TRBD1 (5 bases). This CDR3 has 12 residues. The ends were cut back, 6 bases at V and 8 bases at J, with 11 bases in the middle. The CDR3 protein is CASSPGIDEQFF. CDR3 DNA sequence: TGTGCCAGCAGCCCAGGGATCGATGAGCAGTTCTTC.

The chain combines TRBV20-1 with TRBJ2-7; 10 bases line up with TRBD1. CDR3 length: 17 amino acids. The germline V gene has CDR1 DFQATT and CDR2 SNEGSKA (reference sequence). The ends lost 2 bases at V and 5 bases at J; junction bases unmatched: 15. This CDR3 is CSARNLASTGGWDEQYF. Here the CDR3 DNA reads TGCAGTGCTAGAAACTTAGCCTCGACAGGGGGCTGGGACGAGCAGTACTTC.

This chain connects TRBV5-1 to TRBJ2-2, with D maybe TRBD1 (5 bases). The germline V and J ends were trimmed by 1 base and 8 bases, with 15 bases remaining between them. The CDR3 length is 15 residues. Germline CDR1 SGHRS, CDR2 YFSETQ. This CDR3 is CASSLSPGPGGELFF. CDR3 nucleotide sequence: TGCGCCAGCAGCTTGAGTCCAGGGCCAGGAGGGGAGCTGTTTTTT.

The chain recombines TRBV7-2 with TRBJ2-7, with 15 bases matching TRBD2. The CDR3 has 17 residues. Trimming removed 4 bases from V and 2 bases from J; junction bases left unmatched: 6. Germline V gene data show CDR1 as SGHTA and CDR2 as FQGNSA. The CDR3 here is CASSWGLAGGPAYEQYF. The CDR3 DNA reads TGTGCCAGCAGCTGGGGACTAGCGGGGGGCCCTGCCTACGAGCAGTACTTC.

The chain has TRBV6-5 and TRBJ2-2; D is possibly TRBD1 or TRBD2 (5 bases each). CDR1 MNHEY and CDR2 SVGAGI come from the germline V gene. V dropped 6 bases and J dropped 5 bases, with 10 bases sitting between them. The CDR3 consists of 13 residues. The CDR3 DNA follows: TGTGCCAGCAGCTGGGACGGGACCGGGGAGCTGTTTTTT. Protein sequence: CASSWDGTGELFF.

The V gene is TRBV6-6, the J gene TRBJ2-7, with 7 bases lining up with TRBD1. CDR3 length: 15 amino acids. The germline V gene has CDR1 MNHNY and CDR2 SVGAGI (reference sequence). V gave up 4 bases and J gave up 4 bases; unmatched junction bases: 10. Here the CDR3 DNA reads TGTGCCAGCAGTTCCCTTGACAGGGTAGGTTACGAGCAGTACTTC. This sequence encodes CASSSLDRVGYEQYF.

The chain employs TRBV30 and TRBJ2-5; D gene uncertain. Germline V CDR1 and CDR2: GTSNPN, SVGIG (reference sequence). V was pared by 2 bases and J by 2 bases, with 9 bases between. The CDR3 is made up of 13 amino acids. CDR3 bases: TGTGCCTGGAGTCGAAACAGTCAAGAGACCCAGTACTTC. Translating it yields CAWSRNSQETQYF.

The chain joins TRBV7-2 to TRBJ2-7; 10 bases map to TRBD2. In germline, CDR1 is SGHTA, CDR2 FQGNSA. The CDR3 runs 16 residues. The ends lost 5 bases at V and 3 bases at J; junction bases unmatched: 10. In nucleotides, the CDR3 is TGTGCCAGCAGCCTTGCTAGCGGGAGAGGGGGCTACGAGCAGTACTTC. Protein: CASSLASGRGGYEQYF. The variable domain in full, with the rest retrieved from reference TRBV7-2 and TRBJ2-7, is GAGVSQSPSNKVTEKGKDVELRCDPISGHTALYWYRQSLGQGLEFLIYFQGNSAPDKSGLPSDRFSAERTGGSVSTLTIQRTQQEDSAVYLCASSLASGRGGYEQYFGPGTRLTVT.

The chain links TRBV19 to TRBJ2-7, with 7 bases lining up with TRBD1. Germline CDR1 LNHDA, CDR2 SQIVND (reference sequence). The CDR3 contains 14 residues. The V gene end was trimmed by 7 bases and the J gene end by 1 base; junction bases not matched to a gene: 7. CDR3 loop: CASKPGQASYEQYF. The CDR3 region has the DNA TGTGCCAGTAAGCCCGGACAGGCATCCTACGAGCAGTACTTC.

The chain combines TRBV5-4 with TRBJ2-2; tentatively, D is TRBD1 (5 bases). This CDR3 spans 15 amino acids. V dropped 2 bases and J dropped 8 bases, with 16 bases sitting between them. CDR1 and CDR2 (germline): SGHNT, YYREEE (reference sequence). The CDR3 DNA reads TGTGCCAGCAGCTTTTTTGGTGGGGCCGTTGGGGAGCTGTTTTTT. It encodes CASSFFGGAVGELFF. The complete variable domain, with remaining parts taken from reference TRBV5-4 and TRBJ2-2, reads ETGVTQSPTHLIKTRGQQVTLRCSSQSGHNTVSWYQQALGQGPQFIFQYYREEENGRGNFPPRFSGLQFPNYSSELNVNALELDDSALYLCASSFFGGAVGELFFGEGSRLTVL.

This sequence joins TRBV7-9 and TRBJ2-3; D is possibly TRBD1 (6 bases). The CDR3 loop spans 14 amino acids. CDR1 is SEHNR, CDR2 FQNEAQ, per germline (reference sequence). V was pared by 5 bases and J by 7 bases, with 16 bases between. In DNA form, the CDR3 reads TGTGCCAGCAGCGTAATTGGGACAACCCATACGCAGTATTTT. It is translated as CASSVIGTTHTQYF. Drawing the rest from reference TRBV7-9 and TRBJ2-3, the complete variable domain is DTGVSQNPRHKITKRGQNVTFRCDPISEHNRLYWYRQTLGQGPEFLTYFQNEAQLEKSRLLSDRFSAERPKGSFSTLEIQRTEQGDSAMYLCASSVIGTTHTQYFGPGTRLTVL.

V is TRBV9 and J is TRBJ2-1; no definite D call. The CDR3 loop spans 14 amino acids. Germline CDR1 and CDR2: SGDLS and YYNGEE. The V end lost 4 bases, the J end lost 7 bases, and 15 bases lay between the germline ends. CDR3 protein: CASSPGILWNEQFF. Here the CDR3 DNA reads TGTGCCAGCAGCCCTGGGATCCTCTGGAATGAGCAGTTCTTC.

The gene calls are TRBV9 and TRBJ1-6, with D perhaps matching TRBD1 (5 bases). The CDR3 sequence is 17 residues long. Germline V lookup: CDR1 SGDLS, CDR2 YYNGEE. V lost 0 bases to trimming and J lost 6 bases, with 16 bases between them. CDR3 sequence reads: CASSVASGTTLNSPLHF. Written as DNA, the CDR3 is TGTGCCAGCAGCGTAGCCTCCGGGACTACCCTTAATTCACCCCTCCACTTT.